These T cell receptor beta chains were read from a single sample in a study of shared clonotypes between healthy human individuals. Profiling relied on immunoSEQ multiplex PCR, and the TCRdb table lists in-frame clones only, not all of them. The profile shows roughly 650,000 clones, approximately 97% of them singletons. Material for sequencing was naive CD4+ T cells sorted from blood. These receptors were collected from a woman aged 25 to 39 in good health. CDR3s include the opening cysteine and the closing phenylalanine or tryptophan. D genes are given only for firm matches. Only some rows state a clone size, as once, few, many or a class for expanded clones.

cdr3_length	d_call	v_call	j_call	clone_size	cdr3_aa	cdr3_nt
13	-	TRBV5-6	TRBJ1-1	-	CASSLLGFPEAFF	TGTGCCAGCAGCTTGTTAGGGTTTCCTGAAGCTTTCTTT
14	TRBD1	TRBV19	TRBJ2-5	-	CASSIGTGEETQYF	TGTGCCAGTAGTATAGGGACAGGGGAAGAGACCCAGTACTTC
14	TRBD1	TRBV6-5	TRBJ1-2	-	CASSRQGHGYGYTF	TGTGCCAGCAGCCGACAGGGACACGGATATGGCTACACCTTC
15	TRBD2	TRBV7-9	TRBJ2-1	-	CASSLAGGPFNEQFF	TGTGCCAGCAGCCTAGCGGGAGGGCCTTTTAATGAGCAGTTCTTC
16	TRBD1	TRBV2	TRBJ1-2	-	CASSEDHAGTGIGYTF	TGTGCCAGCAGTGAAGACCACGCAGGGACAGGGATTGGCTACACCTTC
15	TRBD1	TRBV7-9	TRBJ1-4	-	CASSQTGQGGEKLFF	TGTGCCAGCAGCCAGACGGGACAGGGCGGCGAAAAACTGTTTTTT
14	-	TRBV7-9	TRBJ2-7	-	CASSLEGSSYEQYF	TGTGCCAGCAGCTTGGAGGGGAGCTCCTACGAGCAGTACTTC
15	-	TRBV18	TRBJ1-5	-	CASSPPRGGNQPQHF	TGTGCCAGCTCACCGCCGAGGGGCGGCAATCAGCCCCAGCATTTT
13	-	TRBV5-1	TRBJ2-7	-	CASSLAASYEQYF	TGCGCCAGCAGCTTGGCAGCCTCCTACGAGCAGTACTTC
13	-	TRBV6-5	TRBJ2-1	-	CASSLPGGGRQFF	TGTGCCAGCAGTTTGCCGGGTGGGGGGAGGCAGTTCTTC
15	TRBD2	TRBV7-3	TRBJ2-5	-	CASSSLAGDMETQYF	TGTGCCAGCAGCTCGCTAGCGGGAGATATGGAGACCCAGTACTTC
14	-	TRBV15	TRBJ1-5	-	CATSREGGFQPQHF	TGTGCCACCAGCAGAGAGGGAGGGTTCCAGCCCCAGCATTTT
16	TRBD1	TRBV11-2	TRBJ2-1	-	CASSRRGQGPGNEQFF	TGTGCCAGCAGCCGGAGAGGACAGGGCCCTGGTAATGAGCAGTTCTTC
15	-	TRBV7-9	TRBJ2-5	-	CASSPPWQLAETQYF	TGTGCCAGCAGCCCGCCCTGGCAGTTGGCGGAGACCCAGTACTTC
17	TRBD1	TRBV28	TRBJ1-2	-	CASSLRAGGAGDYGYTF	TGTGCCAGCAGTTTACGAGCAGGGGGCGCCGGTGACTATGGCTACACCTTC
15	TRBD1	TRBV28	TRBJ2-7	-	CASRTPGQGSYEQYF	TGTGCCAGCAGGACACCGGGACAGGGAAGCTACGAGCAGTACTTC
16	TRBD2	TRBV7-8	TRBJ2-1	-	CASSQNNPGLANEQFF	TGTGCCAGCAGCCAGAACAATCCGGGACTAGCCAATGAGCAGTTCTTC
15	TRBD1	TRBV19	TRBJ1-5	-	CASRPGTGENQPQHF	TGTGCCAGTAGACCAGGGACAGGAGAAAATCAGCCCCAGCATTTT
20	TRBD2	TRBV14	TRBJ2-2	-	CASSPTGGLAGMVYTGELFF	TGTGCCAGCAGCCCGACGGGGGGACTAGCGGGGATGGTGTACACCGGGGAGCTGTTTTTT
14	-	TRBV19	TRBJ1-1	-	CASSADFMNTEAFF	TGTGCCAGTAGCGCGGATTTCATGAACACTGAAGCTTTCTTT
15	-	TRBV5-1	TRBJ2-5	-	CASSRQRITQETQYF	TGCGCCAGCAGCAGACAGCGAATCACACAAGAGACCCAGTACTTC
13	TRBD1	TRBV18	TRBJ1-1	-	CASQGVTNTEAFF	TGTGCCAGCCAGGGGGTCACGAACACTGAAGCTTTCTTT
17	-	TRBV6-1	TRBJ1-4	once	CASSEAETVATNEKLFF	TGTGCCAGCAGTGAAGCTGAGACAGTCGCAACTAATGAAAAACTGTTTTTT
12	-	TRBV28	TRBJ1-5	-	CASSSLNQPQHF	TGTGCCAGCAGTTCACTCAATCAGCCCCAGCATTTT
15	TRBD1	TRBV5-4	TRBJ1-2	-	CASSTRDRVNYGYTF	TGTGCCAGCAGCACCCGGGACAGGGTGAACTATGGCTACACCTTC
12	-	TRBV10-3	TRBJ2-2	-	CAISPSPGELFF	TGTGCCATCAGTCCTAGCCCCGGGGAGCTGTTTTTT
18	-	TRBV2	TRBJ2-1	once	CASRRAWIERSAYNEQFF	TGTGCCAGTAGGAGAGCGTGGATAGAGCGGTCGGCCTACAATGAGCAGTTCTTC
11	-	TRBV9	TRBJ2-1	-	CASSVNDEQFF	TGTGCCAGCAGCGTCAACGATGAGCAGTTCTTC
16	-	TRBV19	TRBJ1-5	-	CASSRDPRISNQPQHF	TGTGCCAGTAGTAGAGACCCCCGAATCAGCAATCAGCCCCAGCATTTT
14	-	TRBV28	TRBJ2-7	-	CASSPRSVVYEQYF	TGTGCCAGCAGTCCCAGATCAGTCGTCTACGAGCAGTACTTC
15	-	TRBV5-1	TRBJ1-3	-	CASRLDSYSGNTIYF	TGCGCCAGCAGACTCGACAGCTACTCTGGAAACACCATATATTTT
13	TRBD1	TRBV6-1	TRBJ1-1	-	CASHDRGGTEAFF	TGTGCCAGCCACGACAGGGGAGGTACTGAAGCTTTCTTT
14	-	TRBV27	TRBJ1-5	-	CASGLGEGNQPQHF	TGTGCCAGCGGCCTTGGGGAGGGCAATCAGCCCCAGCATTTT
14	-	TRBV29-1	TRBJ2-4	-	CSVAEGLAKNIQYF	TGCAGCGTTGCCGAGGGTTTAGCCAAAAACATTCAGTACTTC
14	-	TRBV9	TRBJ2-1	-	CASIPPRSYNEQFF	TGTGCCAGCATTCCACCTCGGAGTTACAATGAGCAGTTCTTC
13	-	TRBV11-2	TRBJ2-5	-	CASSLTVQETQYF	TGTGCCAGCAGCTTGACAGTCCAAGAGACCCAGTACTTC
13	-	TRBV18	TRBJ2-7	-	CASSPAMWDEQYF	TGTGCCAGCTCTCCTGCTATGTGGGACGAGCAGTACTTC